This T cell receptor beta chain stems from a study of regulatory T cells in long-lasting Graves disease. In this sample, this clonotype turned up many times. Time point specified: newly diagnosed GD, antithyroid drugs for less than 3 months. PBMC RNA was the source of the TCR library. According to the study, TCR beta libraries were built with iRepertoire HTBI primers and CDR3-region Arm-PCR. TCRdb recomputed calls from the multiplex PCR reads with MiXCR, one row per CDR3 protein. The data hold a few hundred thousand distinct CDR3 sequences, with around 16% observed a single time. The trim removed 5 bases at V and 2 bases at J, leaving 3 bases unmatched. The CDR3 covers 16 residues. From germline, CDR1 is SNHLY and CDR2 FYNNEI. These records were also assigned to another study, of T cells in Graves' hyperthyroidism and ophthalmopathy.

The specimen was peripheral blood mononuclear cells (PBMCs), collected at new diagnosis, from a patient treated with antithyroid drugs. The sequence came from a woman aged 35 to 49 with Graves disease. The rearrangement links TRBV2 to TRBJ2-1; 13 bases agree with TRBD2. The CDR3 DNA is TGTGCCAGCAGTCCGACTAGCGGGGGGACCTACAATGAGCAGTTCTTC. Translation: CASSPTSGGTYNEQFF.